A selection of T cell receptor beta chains follows, all from one sample in a study of Ad26.COV2.S vaccination and SARS-CoV-2 variants. Some clones are missing from TCRdb's copy, which holds only in-frame ones; the method was immunoSEQ multiplex PCR. Of roughly 350,000 clones detected, roughly 91% appear once; the ten largest clones hold 3.4%. Sample: peripheral blood, taken in a trial of Ad26.COV2.S vaccine versus placebo. The receptor set was obtained from a person aged 18-60 years who received the Ad26.COV2.S COVID-19 vaccine or a placebo. CDR3s include the opening cysteine and the closing phenylalanine or tryptophan. The D gene is left open where the match is weak. Size values are once, few and many counts, or a class for expanded clones, and some rows have none.

v_gene	d_gene	j_gene	abundance	CDR3aa	CDR3nt
TRBV2	-	TRBJ1-3	-	CASNLSGGGSGNTIYF	TGTGCCAGCAACCTCTCGGGCGGCGGCTCTGGAAACACCATATATTTT
TRBV6-5	TRBD2	TRBJ2-5	once	CASKLGLASFETQYF	TGTGCCAGCAAACTGGGACTAGCGTCTTTTGAGACCCAGTACTTC
TRBV2	-	TRBJ1-4	-	CASSDLGLNEKLFF	TGTGCCAGCAGTGATTTGGGCCTGAATGAAAAACTGTTTTTT
TRBV7-8	-	TRBJ2-2	-	CASSKPRAWGVERVNGELFF	TGTGCCAGCAGCAAACCCAGGGCTTGGGGTGTTGAAAGGGTGAACGGGGAGCTGTTTTTT
TRBV27	-	TRBJ2-1	-	CASSLSGIFYNEQFF	TGTGCCAGCAGTTTATCCGGCATATTCTACAATGAGCAGTTCTTC
TRBV2	TRBD2	TRBJ2-1	-	CASSEGSTSVGYNEQFF	TGTGCCAGCAGTGAGGGCTCGACTAGCGTGGGGTACAATGAGCAGTTCTTC
TRBV7-9	TRBD1	TRBJ1-4	few	CASSFYRGRNEKLFF	TGTGCCAGCAGCTTCTACAGGGGGAGAAATGAAAAACTGTTTTTT
TRBV19	-	TRBJ1-1	-	CASRSRGKNTEAFF	TGTGCCAGTAGGTCGCGGGGGAAAAACACTGAAGCTTTCTTT
TRBV5-1	-	TRBJ2-1	-	CASSLGPLNEQFF	TGCGCCAGCAGCTTGGGCCCCCTAAATGAGCAGTTCTTC
TRBV6-5	-	TRBJ1-6	few	CASSPYNSPLHF	TGTGCCAGCAGTCCCTATAATTCACCCCTCCACTTT
TRBV30	-	TRBJ2-7	-	CAWRLFQLNEQYF	TGTGCCTGGAGGTTGTTCCAGCTAAACGAGCAGTACTTC
TRBV5-4	TRBD1	TRBJ2-5	once	CASSGDSHQETQYF	TGTGCCAGCAGCGGGGACAGCCACCAAGAGACCCAGTACTTC
TRBV9	-	TRBJ2-7	-	CASSADNRGVYEQYF	TGTGCCAGCAGCGCGGACAACCGGGGAGTCTACGAGCAGTACTTC
TRBV6-2/TRBV6-3	-	TRBJ1-1	once	CASSRREANTEAFF	TGTGCCAGCAGTCGCAGGGAAGCGAACACTGAAGCTTTCTTT
TRBV27	-	TRBJ1-3	once	CASSASRPISGNTIYF	TGTGCCAGCAGTGCCAGCCGGCCGATCTCTGGAAACACCATATATTTT
TRBV6-6	TRBD1	TRBJ2-3	-	CASSYGGQTSTDTQYF	TGTGCCAGCAGTTACGGGGGACAGACTAGCACAGATACGCAGTATTTT
TRBV30	TRBD1	TRBJ1-1	-	CARRTGPGTEAFF	TGTGCCAGACGGACAGGGCCAGGCACTGAAGCTTTCTTT
TRBV30	-	TRBJ1-2	once	CAWSVSIAGYTF	TGTGCCTGGAGTGTTAGTATCGCAGGCTACACCTTC
TRBV9	TRBD1	TRBJ2-1	-	CASSVAGQGMNNEQFF	TGTGCCAGCAGCGTAGCAGGACAGGGGATGAACAATGAGCAGTTCTTC
TRBV7-9	TRBD2	TRBJ2-7	few	CASSLVELAGKQYF	TGTGCCAGCAGCTTAGTAGAGCTAGCGGGGAAGCAGTACTTC
TRBV4-1	TRBD2	TRBJ2-7	-	CASSSGPRTSGTYEQYF	TGCGCCAGCAGCTCAGGCCCCCGGACTAGCGGGACCTACGAGCAGTACTTC
TRBV6-1	-	TRBJ2-7	once	CASSEISGTEGYYEQYF	TGTGCCAGCAGTGAAATAAGCGGGACAGAAGGATACTACGAGCAGTACTTC
TRBV27	-	TRBJ1-1	-	CASSLGRNTEAFF	TGTGCCAGCAGTTTGGGGAGGAACACTGAAGCTTTCTTT
TRBV6-5	-	TRBJ1-5	many	CASRLRGDNQPQHF	TGTGCCAGCAGACTCCGGGGGGACAATCAGCCCCAGCATTTT
TRBV7-9	TRBD1	TRBJ1-2	-	CASSLGTGVGYTF	TGTGCCAGCAGCCTGGGGACAGGGGTTGGCTACACCTTC
TRBV19	TRBD1	TRBJ2-7	few	CASTPGQGVYEQYF	TGTGCCAGTACCCCGGGACAGGGGGTGTACGAGCAGTACTTC
TRBV6-1	-	TRBJ2-5	-	CASSEETGWETQYF	TGTGCCAGCAGTGAAGAAACAGGGTGGGAGACCCAGTACTTC
TRBV10-3	TRBD1	TRBJ2-7	-	CAISDSDRVISYEQYF	TGTGCCATCAGTGACTCAGACAGGGTCATATCCTACGAGCAGTACTTC
TRBV4-1	-	TRBJ2-5	-	CASSQATGQETQYF	TGCGCCAGCAGCCAAGCGACAGGTCAAGAGACCCAGTACTTC
TRBV5-5	-	TRBJ1-6	-	CASSLEFQGMGSPLHF	TGTGCCAGCAGCTTGGAATTTCAGGGAATGGGATCACCCCTCCACTTT
TRBV7-9	-	TRBJ2-5	-	CASSYTREETQYF	TGTGCCAGCAGCTACACCAGAGAAGAGACCCAGTACTTC
TRBV27	-	TRBJ1-2	-	CASSLSAARYGYTF	TGTGCCAGCAGTTTATCGGCAGCCAGGTATGGCTACACCTTC
TRBV9	-	TRBJ1-1	few	CASSVDANTEAFF	TGTGCCAGCAGCGTAGATGCGAACACTGAAGCTTTCTTT
TRBV18	-	TRBJ2-7	once	CASSRGTDYEQYF	TGTGCCAGCTCCCGAGGGACCGACTACGAGCAGTACTTC
TRBV13	-	TRBJ1-3	-	CASSLFTGNSGNTIYF	TGTGCCAGCAGCTTATTTACAGGGAACTCTGGAAACACCATATATTTT
TRBV7-2	TRBD1	TRBJ1-1	-	CASSLSTGIGDTEAFF	TGTGCCAGCAGCTTGTCGACAGGGATCGGGGACACTGAAGCTTTCTTT
TRBV3-1/TRBV3-2	-	TRBJ2-2	-	CASSQATTGELFF	TGTGCCAGCAGCCAAGCCACGACCGGGGAGCTGTTTTTT
TRBV27	TRBD2	TRBJ2-7	-	CASGYGGGGAFEQYF	TGTGCCAGCGGGTACGGAGGCGGGGGGGCTTTCGAGCAGTACTTC
TRBV7-6	-	TRBJ2-1	-	CASSPQFGEREQFF	TGTGCCAGCAGCCCTCAGTTTGGGGAAAGGGAGCAGTTCTTC
TRBV5-1	-	TRBJ1-2	-	CASSLATGGGYTF	TGCGCCAGCAGCTTGGCCACAGGCGGGGGCTACACCTTC
TRBV4-1	-	TRBJ2-7	-	CASSQERGPYEQYF	TGCGCCAGCAGCCAAGAACGGGGGCCCTACGAGCAGTACTTC
TRBV9	-	TRBJ1-1	-	CASSIGVNTEAFF	TGTGCCAGCAGCATAGGGGTGAACACTGAAGCTTTCTTT